This T cell receptor (beta chain) was recorded in a study of cytomegalovirus exposure and HLA in healthy donors. In the PCR, 60 Vbeta and 13 Jbeta primers were used. Here immunoSEQ multiplex PCR was the method, and the copy in TCRdb shows in-frame clones only, minus some. The sample has roughly 140,000 clones; almost 80% are singletons. Study outcomes and limitations: In an earlier analysis, in some 600 donors, most V segments appeared productive either ~87% or ~30% of the time. Presence/absence analyses assumed roughly uniform sequencing depth across donors.

From germline, CDR1 is LNHDA and CDR2 SQIVND (reference sequence). The CDR3 extends over 15 amino acids. V was clipped by 0 bases and J by 9 bases, with 15 bases between them. Turning to this clone: Its antigen remains unknown.

V gene TRBV19 combines with J gene TRBJ1-5, with D uncertain. Input material: PBMCs. This receptor was identified in a male donor in good health and CMV-seronegative. DNA of the CDR3: TGTGCCAGTAGTATAGACATCGTACCTCTACGGCCCCAGCATTTT. Amino acid sequence: CASSIDIVPLRPQHF.